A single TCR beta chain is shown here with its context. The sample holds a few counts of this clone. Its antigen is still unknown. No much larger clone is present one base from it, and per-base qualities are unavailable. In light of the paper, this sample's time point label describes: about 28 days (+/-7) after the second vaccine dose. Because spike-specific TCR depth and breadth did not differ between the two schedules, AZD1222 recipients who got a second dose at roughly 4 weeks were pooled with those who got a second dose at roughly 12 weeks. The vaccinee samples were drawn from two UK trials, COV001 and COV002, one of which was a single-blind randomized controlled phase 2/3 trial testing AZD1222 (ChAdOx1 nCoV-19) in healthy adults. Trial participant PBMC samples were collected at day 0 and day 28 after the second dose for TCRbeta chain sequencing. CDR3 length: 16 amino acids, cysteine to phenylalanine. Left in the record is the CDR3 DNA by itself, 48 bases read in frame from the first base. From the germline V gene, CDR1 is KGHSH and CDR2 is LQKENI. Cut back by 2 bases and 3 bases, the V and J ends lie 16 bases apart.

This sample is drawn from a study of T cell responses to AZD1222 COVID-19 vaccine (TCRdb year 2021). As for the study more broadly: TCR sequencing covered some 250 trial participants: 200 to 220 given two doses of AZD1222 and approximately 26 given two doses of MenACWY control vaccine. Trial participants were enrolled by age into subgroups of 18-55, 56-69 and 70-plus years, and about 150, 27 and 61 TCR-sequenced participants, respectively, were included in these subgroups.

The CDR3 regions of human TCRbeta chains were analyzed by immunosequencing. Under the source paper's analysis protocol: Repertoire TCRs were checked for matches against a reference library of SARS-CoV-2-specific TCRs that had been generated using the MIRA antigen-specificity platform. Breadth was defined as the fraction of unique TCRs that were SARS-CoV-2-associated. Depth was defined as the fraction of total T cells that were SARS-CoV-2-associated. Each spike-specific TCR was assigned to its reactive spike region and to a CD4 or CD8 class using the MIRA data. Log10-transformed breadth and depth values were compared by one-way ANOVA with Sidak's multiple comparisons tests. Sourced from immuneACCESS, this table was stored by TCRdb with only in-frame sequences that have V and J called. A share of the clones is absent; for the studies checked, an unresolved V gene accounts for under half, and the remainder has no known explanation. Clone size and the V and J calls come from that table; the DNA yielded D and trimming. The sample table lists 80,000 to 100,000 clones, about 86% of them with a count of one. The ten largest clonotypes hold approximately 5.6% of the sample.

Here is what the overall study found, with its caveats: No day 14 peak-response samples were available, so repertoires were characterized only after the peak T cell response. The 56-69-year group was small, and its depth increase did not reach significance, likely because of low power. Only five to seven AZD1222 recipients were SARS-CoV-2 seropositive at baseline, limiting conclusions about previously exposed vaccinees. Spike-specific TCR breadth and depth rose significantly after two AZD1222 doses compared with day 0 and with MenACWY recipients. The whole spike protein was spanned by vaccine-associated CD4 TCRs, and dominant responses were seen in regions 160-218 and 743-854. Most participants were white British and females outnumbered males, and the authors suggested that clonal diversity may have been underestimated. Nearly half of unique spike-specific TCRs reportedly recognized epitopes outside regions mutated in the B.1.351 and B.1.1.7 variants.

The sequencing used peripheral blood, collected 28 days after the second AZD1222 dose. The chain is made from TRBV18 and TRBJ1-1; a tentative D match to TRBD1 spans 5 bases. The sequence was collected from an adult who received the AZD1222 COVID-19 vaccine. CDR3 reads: CASSPMRGRADTEAFF. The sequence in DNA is TGTGCCAGCTCACCAATGAGGGGCAGGGCGGACACTGAAGCTTTCTTT.